The next 7 T cell receptor beta chains were all read from a single sample in a study of T-cell reconstitution after alpha-beta-depleted transplantation in children. For TCRbeta, the library was prepared with unique molecular identifiers. Each CDR3 protein is one row after TCRdb ran MiXCR on the PCR reads. The table shows hundreds of thousands of distinct CDR3 sequences, with approximately 17% occurring only once. This sample comprised PBMCs, mostly from graft donor cells, obtained 360 days after TCRalphabeta/CD19-depleted stem cell transplant. Receptors originate from a male patient between 2 and 15 years old who had a stem cell transplant for acute lymphoblastic leukemia, so the T cells may come from the graft donor.

The gene calls are TRBV29-1 and TRBJ2-7; 11 bases agree with TRBD1. Germline-derived CDR1 and CDR2 are SQVTM and ANQGSEA. The CDR3 is made up of 13 amino acids. V was clipped by 7 bases and J by 6 bases; unmatched bases: 8. The CDR3 DNA follows: TGCAGCGCCAGAGGACAGGGGGCTGGCGAGCAGTACTTC. This encodes CSARGQGAGEQYF.

The sample holds a few counts of this clonotype. The rearrangement uses TRBV6-5 and TRBJ2-5; D might be TRBD2 (7 bases). V was pared by 2 bases and J by 2 bases, with 9 bases between. This CDR3 spans 14 amino acids. CDR1 is MNHEY and CDR2 is SVGAGI in the germline V gene. CDR3: CASSYGRGQETQYF. The CDR3 DNA follows: TGTGCCAGCAGTTACGGGAGGGGGCAAGAGACCCAGTACTTC.

The chain uses TRBV12-3 or TRBV12-4 and TRBJ2-2; 10 bases line up with TRBD2. With 2 bases clipped from V and 3 bases from J, the junction kept 6 bases outside the gene matches. The CDR3 loop spans 17 amino acids. For the CDR3, the DNA is TGTGCCAGCAGTTTACCGAGCGGGAGGGCCTACACCGGGGAGCTGTTTTTT. It encodes CASSLPSGRAYTGELFF.

The chain has TRBV7-8 and TRBJ2-7; 13 bases match TRBD2. With 5 bases clipped from V and 4 bases from J, the junction kept 5 bases outside the gene matches. The CDR3 has 15 residues. Germline CDR1 SGHVS, CDR2 FQNEAQ. CDR3 protein: CASSPLLAGGYEQYF. CDR3 bases: TGTGCCAGCAGCCCGTTACTAGCGGGGGGGTACGAGCAGTACTTC.

The V and J genes are TRBV11-2 and TRBJ1-1; weak D call: TRBD1 (5 bases). Trimming removed 3 bases from V and 3 bases from J, with 8 bases in between. Germline V CDR1 and CDR2: SGHAT, FQNNGV. This CDR3 has 13 amino acids. The CDR3 region is CASSLFRDTEAFF. The CDR3 bases are TGTGCCAGCAGCTTGTTCAGGGACACTGAAGCTTTCTTT.

This clonotype was observed a handful of times. The rearrangement links TRBV5-1 to TRBJ2-2; no clear D gene. The CDR3 length is 14 residues. CDR1 SGHRS and CDR2 YFSETQ come from the germline V gene. Trimming left V 4 bases short and J 7 bases short, with 14 bases between. CDR3 region: CASSPGPPGGELFF. CDR3 nucleotide sequence: TGCGCCAGCAGCCCGGGCCCCCCGGGCGGGGAGCTGTTTTTT.

V is TRBV5-1 and J is TRBJ1-5; a weak D match, TRBD1 (5 bases). CDR3 length: 16 amino acids. Per the germline V gene, CDR1 is SGHRS and CDR2 is YFSETQ. The germline V and J ends were trimmed by 4 bases and 0 bases, with 14 bases remaining between them. CDR3 nucleotide sequence: TGCGCCAGCAGCCCCATACTGACAGATAGCAATCAGCCCCAGCATTTT. Encoded protein: CASSPILTDSNQPQHF.